A selection of T cell receptor beta chains follows, all from one sample in a study of shared clonotypes between healthy human individuals. TCRdb's table, derived via immunoSEQ multiplex PCR, lists solely in-frame clones and lacks some. Of approximately 1,500,000 clones in the sample, roughly 95% are singletons; the top ten hold roughly 1.2%. The sample consisted of naive CD4+ T cells sorted from blood. Receptors were obtained from a man aged 25-45 years in good health. Each CDR3 is given with its conserved first and last residue. The D gene is left open where the match is weak. Rows give clone size only sometimes, using once, few, many, or a class for an expanded clone.

TRBJ2-1	TRBD2	.	TRBV5-4	TGTGCCAGCAGCTTGACTAGCGGGTACAGTGAGCAGTTCTTC	CASSLTSGYSEQFF
TRBJ2-7	TRBD2	.	TRBV27	TGTGCCACCCGACTAGCGGGAGCCTACGAGCAGTACTTC	CATRLAGAYEQYF
TRBJ1-4	TRBD1	.	TRBV27	TGTGCCAGCAGACAGGGGGTTGGCGAAAAACTGTTTTTT	CASRQGVGEKLFF
TRBJ2-2	TRBD2	.	TRBV9	TGTGCCAGCAGCACACGCCAGGGACTAGCGGGGGGCCCCGGGGAGCTGTTTTTT	CASSTRQGLAGGPGELFF
TRBJ2-7	.	.	TRBV20-1	TGCAGTGCTAGAGGCGGCTACGAGCAGTACTTC	CSARGGYEQYF
TRBJ1-1	TRBD1	.	TRBV28	TGTGCCAGCACCTTGGCAGGGGGACTGAACACTGAAGCTTTCTTT	CASTLAGGLNTEAFF
TRBJ1-2	TRBD1	.	TRBV15	TGTGCCACCAGCATTCGGGACAGGAGTTATGGCTACACCTTC	CATSIRDRSYGYTF
TRBJ1-4	.	.	TRBV18	TGTGCCAGCTCACCGTCGGGGATCCGAGAAAAACTGTTTTTT	CASSPSGIREKLFF
TRBJ2-7	.	.	TRBV28	TGTGCCAGCAGTCTGACTGGGGCAGGGAACTACGAGCAGTACTTC	CASSLTGAGNYEQYF
TRBJ1-4	.	.	TRBV28	TGTGCCAGCAGTTTCCCCGGGGATTGGAGAAAACTGTTTTTT	CASSFPGDWRKLFF
TRBJ2-5	.	.	TRBV11-2	TGTGCCAGCAGCTCCTTTACGTCGGGGAACGGAGAGACCCAGTACTTC	CASSSFTSGNGETQYF
TRBJ2-1	TRBD2	once	TRBV29-1	TGCAGCGCTATTAGCGGGAGCTCCTACAATGAGCAGTTCTTC	CSAISGSSYNEQFF
TRBJ2-3	.	.	TRBV9	TGTGCCAGCAGCGCCAGGACGGGGGATACGCAGTATTTT	CASSARTGDTQYF
TRBJ2-7	.	.	TRBV28	TGTGCCAGCAGTATGGGATACGAGCAGTACTTC	CASSMGYEQYF
TRBJ1-2	.	.	TRBV10-2	TGCGCCAGCAGTGATTGGTGGGAACCATATGGCTACACCTTC	CASSDWWEPYGYTF
TRBJ2-7	TRBD1	.	TRBV5-1	TGCGCCAGCAGCTTGGGAGGGACAGGGGTCCACGAGCAGTACTTC	CASSLGGTGVHEQYF
TRBJ2-7	.	.	TRBV9	TGTGCCAGCAGCGTAGCCGGACAGCTCTACGGGGAGCAGTACTTC	CASSVAGQLYGEQYF
TRBJ2-7	.	once	TRBV6-1	TGTGCCAGCAGTCATGGTACGACCTCCTACGAGCAGTACTTC	CASSHGTTSYEQYF
TRBJ1-3	TRBD1	.	TRBV6-6	TGTGCCAGCAGTCGTGGACAGGTCGGAAACACCATATATTTT	CASSRGQVGNTIYF
TRBJ1-5	.	.	TRBV7-2	TGTGCCAGCAGCTTCCGGGGACCTAGATATAATCAGCCCCAGCATTTT	CASSFRGPRYNQPQHF
TRBJ2-3	.	.	TRBV5-1	TGCGCCAGCAGCGATCAGCACGGCACAGATACGCAGTATTTT	CASSDQHGTDTQYF
TRBJ2-7	.	.	TRBV30	TGTGCCTGGAGTGTAGACCGGGGATGGGGTCGCTACGAGCAGTACTTC	CAWSVDRGWGRYEQYF
TRBJ1-1	.	once	TRBV5-4	TGTGCCAGCAGGTTAGAGTCCAGGAACACTGAAGCTTTCTTT	CASRLESRNTEAFF
TRBJ2-7	.	.	TRBV27	TGTGCCAGCAGTTTATCAGGGGTAAGGGCCTACGAGCAGTACTTC	CASSLSGVRAYEQYF
TRBJ1-2	.	.	TRBV5-1	TGCGCCAGCAGCTTGGTCCCGAGGGCCCCGATCGCTAACTATGGCTACACCTTC	CASSLVPRAPIANYGYTF
TRBJ1-2	TRBD1	.	TRBV5-5	TGCGCCAGCAGCCACGGGACAGACCTTAACTATGGCTACACCTTC	CASSHGTDLNYGYTF
TRBJ1-1	.	.	TRBV6-5	TGTGCCAGCAGGGGCAACAGGGTGGGCACTGAAGCTTTCTTT	CASRGNRVGTEAFF
TRBJ2-7	TRBD2	.	TRBV5-4	TGTGCCAGCAGCCAAAAGCGGGAGGGCTCCCACGAGCAGTACTTC	CASSQKREGSHEQYF
TRBJ1-3	TRBD1	.	TRBV6-5	TGTGCCAGCAGTTTGGACAGGGTCTCTGGAAACACCATATATTTT	CASSLDRVSGNTIYF
TRBJ2-1	.	.	TRBV28	TGTGCCAGCAGCTCCCCCCCCTCGCGTGAGCAGTTCTTC	CASSSPPSREQFF
TRBJ2-5	.	.	TRBV9	TGTGCCAGCAGCCTCCGGGGACAAGGGAGGGGAGAGACCCAGTACTTC	CASSLRGQGRGETQYF